This TCR beta chain was profiled in a study of T-cell memory formation after mild COVID-19. CDR1 SNHLY and CDR2 FYNNEI come from the germline V gene. This CDR3 comprises 13 residues. With 8 bases removed from V and 1 base from J, the gap between germline ends came to 9 bases. A single record per CDR3 protein comes from TCRdb applying MiXCR to the 5' RACE reads. The sample has 300,000 to 400,000 distinct CDR3 sequences, 28% seen once. In its sample, this clonotype was seen a few times. The sample was PBMCs or a T cell subset sorted from them (not recorded which). The chain combines TRBV2 with TRBJ1-5; tentatively, D is TRBD1 (6 bases). This sequence was found in an adult woman who had mild COVID-19 (a few samples of this study predate the infection). Cell type and time point are not known. The DNA of the CDR3 is TGTGCCAGCGGACAGTTGAGCAATCAGCCCCAGCATTTT. It translates to CASGQLSNQPQHF.